This T cell receptor beta chain was captured by sequencing in a study of blood T cell repertoires in COVID-19. The assay was immunoSEQ multiplex PCR, and TCRdb's table has in-frame clones only and misses some. The sample has about 32,000 clones, around 88% seen once; the top ten hold about 5%. V lost 10 bases to trimming and J lost 10 bases, with 16 bases between them. The CDR3 extends over 11 amino acids. Germline V gene lookup returns CDR1 MNHEY and CDR2 SVGAGI. The sequenced sample consisted of peripheral blood. The receptor was derived from a woman aged 65 to 85 with active COVID-19. The genes are TRBV6-5 and TRBJ1-1; possible D gene TRBD1, 6 bases. The CDR3 DNA is TGTGCCACCGCCAGGGACACAACAGCTTTCTTT. It yields the protein CATARDTTAFF.